This T cell receptor (beta chain) stems from a study of blood T cell repertoires in COVID-19. Study details: Whether acute or convalescent, the COVID-19 samples came from the United States, Italy and Spain.

Methods used by the authors: It was from reference gene primer amplification that nucleated cell counts were estimated. Assay: immunoSEQ multiplex PCR; the TCRdb copy retains only in-frame clones and omits some. For V, J and clone size, that table is used; D and trimming come from the DNA. The table records approximately 220,000 clones, roughly 88% of them present only once. In assigning cohorts, the study relied on participant-reported clinical history. Sequencing was carried out using PBMCs or T cells enriched from blood (not recorded which). The sequence came from a woman aged 40 to 50 with acute COVID-19.

CDR3 DNA: TGTGCCAGCACCGAAGGGGTTGGAAAGCCCCAGCATTTT. Translation gives CASTEGVGKPQHF. V usage is TRBV12-3 or TRBV12-4 and J usage is TRBJ1-5; the D gene is possibly TRBD1 (5 bases). Trimming stripped 7 bases from V and 8 bases from J, with 15 bases between. This CDR3 region has 13 residues.